A single sample is the source of the 16 T cell receptor beta chains below, sequenced in a study of T cells in women clearing cervical HPV infection. Profiled with immunoSEQ multiplex PCR; TCRdb holds only in-frame clones, not every one. The table lists around 38,000 clones. Source material: blood buffy coat. These receptors all come from a woman between 18 and 70 years old with a cervical HPV16 infection that either progressed to CIN3+ or cleared (not recorded which).

Details on this clone: The CDR3 end falls 3 residues outside the read, so it is completed with the germline J gene. The chain links TRBV29-1 to TRBJ2-3; 7 positions agree with TRBD1. Germline CDR1 reads SQVTM; CDR2 reads ANQGSEA. Trimming removed 7 bases from V and 4 bases from J; junction bases left unmatched: 11. The length of the CDR3 is 14 residues. The sequenced CDR3 bases are TGCAGCGGCAGTAGGGGGCTCAACGCAGATACG. It translates to CSGSRGLNADT. The entire CDR3 sequence reads CSGSRGLNADTQYF.

As to this clone: From the germline J gene comes the end of the CDR3, since the read stops 3 residues before it. This chain uses TRBV5-1 with TRBJ1-2; the D is unclear. This CDR3 is 12 amino acids long. Germline V CDR1 and CDR2: SGHRS, YFSETQ. Trimming left V 4 bases short and J 2 bases short, with 6 bases between. The CDR3 bases that were read are TGCGCCAGCAGCGTTCGGAACTATGGC. The encoded protein is CASSVRNYG. The entire CDR3 reads CASSVRNYGYTF.

On this clone: The read terminates 3 residues ahead of where the CDR3 ends, so the germline J gene completes it. The V gene is TRBV5-4, the J gene TRBJ2-1, with no clear D. The CDR3 is made up of 12 amino acids. Germline V gene sequence: CDR1 SGHNT, CDR2 YYREEE (reference sequence). Between the trimmed V and J ends, which lost 4 bases and 6 bases, there was a span of 8 bases. CDR3 DNA (partial): TGTGCCAGCAGCCCAACTACCAATGAG. It yields the protein CASSPTTNE. The whole CDR3 protein is CASSPTTNEQFF.

Note on this clone: The read stops 3 residues short of the end of the CDR3; the missing end is completed from the germline J gene. V gene TRBV11-3 combines with J gene TRBJ2-7, with D possibly being TRBD1 (5 bases). The CDR3 sequence is 15 residues long. Per germline, CDR1 SGHNT and CDR2 YENEEA. Trimming took 4 bases from V and 2 from J, leaving 15 bases between them. CDR3 amino acids: CASSCDTGNPYEQYF. The sequenced part of the CDR3 DNA is TGTGCCAGCAGCTGTGATACAGGAAATCCCTACGAG.

Remarks on this clone: The CDR3 end falls 3 residues outside the read, so it is completed with the germline J gene. The chain uses TRBV6-1 and TRBJ2-7; possible D gene TRBD2, 5 bases. The CDR3 extends over 14 amino acids. Germline CDR1 is MNHNS and CDR2 is SASEGT. Trimming removed 1 base from V and 6 bases from J, with 13 bases in between. Incomplete CDR3 DNA: TGTGCCAGCAGTGAAGGCCGGGGTCTCCCCGAG. Protein: CASSEGRGLPE. In full, the CDR3 reads CASSEGRGLPEQYF.

A remark on this clone: The sequenced fragment ends 3 residues before the CDR3 boundary, so the rest is inferred from the germline J gene. J is TRBJ1-3 and V is TRBV10-3; 8 bases map to TRBD1. The V segment lost 3 bases and the J segment 1 base; nucleotides outside the gene matches: 2. Per germline, CDR1 ENHRY and CDR2 SYGVKD. The CDR3 sequence is 15 residues long. The DNA read from the CDR3 is TGTGCCATCAGTGAAACAGGGGGTTCTGGAAACACC. Its translation is CAISETGGSGNT. In full, the CDR3 reads CAISETGGSGNTIYF.

Of note for this clone: The CDR3 end is not reached by the read, which stops 3 residues before it; the germline J gene fills it in. This chain joins TRBV4-1 and TRBJ2-5, with 8 bases lining up with TRBD2. The trim removed 3 bases at V and 5 bases at J, leaving 14 bases unmatched. CDR3 size: 17 residues. Germline V lookup: CDR1 MGHRA, CDR2 YSYEKL. CDR3 region: CASSHVPAGTSMETQYF. The covered CDR3 bases are TGCGCCAGCAGCCATGTGCCCGCCGGGACTAGTATGGAGACC.

On this clone itself: The read is 3 residues too short to cover the CDR3 end, so that end is filled in from the germline J gene. This chain links TRBV29-1 with TRBJ1-4; D unclear. In germline, CDR1 is SQVTM, CDR2 ANQGSEA. CDR3 length equals 12 residues. V shed 8 bases and J shed 3 bases, with 10 bases lying between them. Partial CDR3 DNA: TGCAGCTCTCCGGTGCCTAATGAAAAA. As protein: CSSPVPNEK. In full, the CDR3 reads CSSPVPNEKLFF.

On this clone: The CDR3 is cut off 3 residues early in the read; its end comes from the germline J gene. The J gene is TRBJ2-1, the V gene TRBV7-8; TRBD1 agrees at 10 bases. The J segment lost 3 bases and the V segment lost 5 bases, leaving 1 base of the junction unmatched. Germline assignment: CDR1 SGHVS and CDR2 FQNEAQ. This CDR3 is 14 amino acids long. The CDR3 spells CASSRDRGYNEQFF. The CDR3 DNA, read in part, is TGTGCCAGCAGCCGGGACAGGGGCTACAATGAG.

CDR3 bases read: TGTGCCAGCAGCAAAGGACAGGGGAAGGAA. It encodes CASSKGQGKE. The CDR3 in full is CASSKGQGKEAFF. The chain has TRBV7-9 and TRBJ1-1; 9 nucleotides align to TRBD1. The CDR3 is cut off 3 residues early in the read; its end comes from the germline J gene. This CDR3 has 13 residues. Germline V CDR1 and CDR2: SEHNR, FQNEAQ (reference sequence).

As to this clone: The read falls 3 residues short of the CDR3 end, and the missing part is taken from the germline J gene. The rearrangement links TRBV11-3 to TRBJ1-2; tentatively, D is TRBD1 (5 bases). V lost 5 bases and J 2 bases, leaving 12 bases between the germline ends. CDR1 and CDR2 from the germline V gene are SGHNT and YENEEA. The CDR3 extends over 14 amino acids. CDR3 region: CASSAPDSNYGYTF. The sequenced part of the CDR3 DNA is TGTGCCAGCAGCGCCCCAGACAGCAACTATGGC. Full variable domain (outside the CDR3, taken from reference TRBV11-3 and TRBJ1-2): EAGVVQSPRYKIIEKKQPVAFWCNPISGHNTLYWYLQNLGQGPELLIRYENEEAVDDSQLPKDRFSAERLKGVDSTLKIQPAELGDSAVYLCASSAPDSNYGYTFGSGTRLTVV.

Comment on this clone: The read terminates 3 residues ahead of where the CDR3 ends, so the germline J gene completes it. The chain combines TRBV10-1 with TRBJ2-1; 13 bases agree with TRBD2. J gave up 9 bases and V 5 bases, and 7 bases lay outside the gene matches. The CDR3 is 15 amino acids. CDR1 and CDR2 (germline): WNHNN, SYGVQD (reference sequence). The CDR3 DNA, read in part, is TGCGCCAGCAGTCCAACTAGCGGGGGGGCCGGTGAG. Protein product: CASSPTSGGAGE. The whole CDR3 is CASSPTSGGAGEQFF.

Regarding this clone: The read comes to an end 3 residues before the CDR3 does, leaving the germline J gene to fill in the end. The chain employs TRBV2 and TRBJ1-4, with D tentatively TRBD1 (5 bases). Germline CDR1 reads SNHLY; CDR2 reads FYNNEI. The CDR3 extends over 14 amino acids. The V end was cut by 2 bases, the J end by 5 bases, with 9 bases between. The CDR3 loop reads CASSESRVNEKLFF. The DNA read from the CDR3 is TGTGCCAGCAGTGAATCCAGGGTGAATGAAAAA.

Of note for this clone: The sequence runs out 3 residues before the end of the CDR3; the remainder is reconstructed from the germline J gene. V usage is TRBV20-1 and J usage is TRBJ2-7, with D maybe TRBD2 (6 bases). Trimming removed 4 bases at V and 2 bases at J, with 12 bases between. The CDR3 consists of 13 residues. CDR1 DFQATT and CDR2 SNEGSKA come from the germline V gene (reference sequence). This chain's CDR3 is CSAIRSGAYEQYF. The sequenced CDR3 bases are TGCAGTGCTATCCGTAGCGGAGCCTACGAG.

On this clone itself: The missing CDR3 end, 3 residues past where the read stops, is filled in from the germline J gene. This sequence joins TRBV2 and TRBJ2-2; TRBD1 might be the D (6 bases). The CDR3 contains 14 residues. Deletions cut 5 bases from V and 6 bases from J, with 13 bases between. In germline, CDR1 is SNHLY, CDR2 FYNNEI. This CDR3 is CASSPPRTAGELFF. The CDR3 bases that were read are TGTGCCAGCAGTCCACCTCGGACAGCCGGGGAG.

A word on this clone: The read ends 3 residues early relative to the CDR3; the germline J gene fills the gap. J is TRBJ2-7 and V is TRBV29-1, with 11 bases matching TRBD2. This CDR3 has 14 residues. V shed 5 bases and J 1 base; nucleotides not matched to a gene: 4. CDR1 and CDR2 (germline): SQVTM, ANQGSEA. The CDR3 sequence is CSVYIAGGSYEQYF. The sequenced part of the CDR3 DNA is TGCAGCGTTTATATAGCGGGAGGGTCCTACGAG.